The 18 T cell receptor beta chains below all came from one sample that was sequenced in a study of regulatory T cells in long-lasting Graves disease (dated by TCRdb to the early 2020s). Libraries were built with multiplex PCR. Sequencing used an Illumina HiSeq 4000. TCR beta libraries were built with iRepertoire HTBI primers and Arm-PCR amplification of CDR3 regions. Using fastp trimming at Q25 and MiXCR clonotype assembly, TCRdb reanalyzed the public sequencing data and kept in-frame beta chains. Rows matching on CDR3 protein sequence are summarized as one entry with the most common DNA and genes. The table for this sample lists hundreds of thousands of distinct CDR3 sequences; around 15% of them were counted only once. The ten biggest clones cover roughly 29% of the sample. The sample's time point label, decoded: newly diagnosed GD, antithyroid drugs for less than 3 months. For both TCR sequencing and RNA sequencing, RNA was extracted from PBMCs using TRIzol.

This sample also belongs to another study, concerning T cells in Graves' hyperthyroidism and ophthalmopathy.

Here the sequenced sample was peripheral blood mononuclear cells (PBMCs), taken at new diagnosis, from a patient treated with antithyroid drugs. The receptors come from a middle-aged man with Graves disease. Donor details come from another sample of the same person, matched by shared clones.

The table lists this clonotype with many counts. The gene calls are TRBV7-3 and TRBJ2-3, with no clear D. The CDR3 extends over 13 amino acids. Germline V gene sequence: CDR1 SGHTA, CDR2 FQGTGA. The V and J ends lost 6 bases and 4 bases respectively, with 11 bases between them. CDR3 sequence reads: CASSQEVADTQYF. The CDR3 DNA is TGTGCCAGCAGTCAAGAAGTAGCAGATACGCAGTATTTT.

In its sample, this clonotype was seen a few times. The chain has TRBV5-4 and TRBJ2-3, with D perhaps TRBD2 (7 bases). CDR3 size: 15 residues. In germline, CDR1 is SGHNT, CDR2 YYREEE (reference sequence). Trimming left V 2 bases short and J 2 bases short, with 12 bases between. CDR3 bases: TGTGCCAGCAGCTTTGGGGGGGGACACACAGATACGCAGTATTTT. It specifies CASSFGGGHTDTQYF.

This clonotype has a handful of counts. The J gene is TRBJ2-2, the V gene TRBV10-1, with 9 bases aligning to TRBD2. V shed 7 bases, J shed 6 bases, and the junction held 6 bases outside the gene matches. Germline V gene lookup returns CDR1 WNHNN and CDR2 SYGVQD (reference sequence). The CDR3 consists of 14 residues. CDR3 sequence (DNA): TGCGCCAGCAAAGCAGCGGGGGGTCCCGGGGAGCTGTTTTTT. Translation: CASKAAGGPGELFF.

This clonotype was seen ten or more times. The V gene is TRBV28, the J gene TRBJ1-1; no definite D call. V was trimmed by 3 bases and J by 0 bases, leaving 11 bases between them. This CDR3 is 15 amino acids long. The germline V gene encodes CDR1 MDHEN and CDR2 SYDVKM. The CDR3 region has the DNA TGTGCCAGCAGTTTCATAGGTAGAATGAACACTGAAGCTTTCTTT. It specifies CASSFIGRMNTEAFF. Full variable domain (remainder filled in from reference TRBV28 and TRBJ1-1): DVKVTQSSRYLVKRTGEKVFLECVQDMDHENMFWYRQDPGLGLRLIYFSYDVKMKEKGDIPEGYSVSREKKERFSLILESASTNQTSMYLCASSFIGRMNTEAFFGQGTRLTVV.

There are many counts of this clonotype. The rearrangement links TRBV4-1 to TRBJ1-1; perhaps TRBD1 as D (5 bases). Germline CDR1 MGHRA, CDR2 YSYEKL. The germline V and J ends were trimmed by 10 bases and 0 bases, with 15 bases remaining between them. CDR3 length: 14 residues. The CDR3 region is CATGGATMNTEAFF. The CDR3 DNA follows: TGCGCCACCGGAGGGGCGACCATGAACACTGAAGCTTTCTTT.

The sample holds many counts of this clonotype. V is TRBV2 and J is TRBJ2-2, with 8 positions matching TRBD1. The trim removed 5 bases at V and 7 bases at J, leaving 9 bases unmatched. This CDR3 has 15 residues. Germline values: CDR1 SNHLY, CDR2 FYNNEI. The CDR3 region has the DNA TGTGCCAGCAGTTCCCAGACAGGGGTGTTCGGGGAGCTGTTTTTT. Translated, it gives CASSSQTGVFGELFF.

V is TRBV19 and J is TRBJ1-1; D might be TRBD1 (5 bases). The CDR3 sequence is 12 residues long. The germline V gene encodes CDR1 LNHDA and CDR2 SQIVND (reference sequence). V dropped 10 bases and J dropped 4 bases, with 13 bases sitting between them. CDR3: CATRVTGTEAFF. The CDR3 DNA reads TGTGCCACCAGGGTCACGGGCACTGAAGCTTTCTTT.

In this sample, this clonotype turned up many times. The genes are TRBV2 and TRBJ1-4; D is ambiguous. V lost 4 bases and J 5 bases, leaving 5 bases between the germline ends. CDR1 and CDR2 (germline): SNHLY, FYNNEI. This CDR3 spans 12 amino acids. Here the CDR3 reads CASSGQNEKLFF. CDR3 DNA: TGTGCCAGCAGTGGCCAGAATGAAAAACTGTTTTTT. Supplemented by reference TRBV2 and TRBJ1-4, the full variable domain reads EPEVTQTPSHQVTQMGQEVILRCVPISNHLYFYWYRQILGQKVEFLVSFYNNEISEKSEIFDDQFSVERPDGSNFTLKIRSTKLEDSAMYFCASSGQNEKLFFGSGTQLSVL.

This clonotype was seen only a few times. The chain is built from TRBV6-1 and TRBJ2-7; D is uncertain. V was clipped by 10 bases and J by 9 bases, with 19 bases between them. The CDR3 is 12 residues long. Germline CDR1 reads MNHNS; CDR2 reads SASEGT. CDR3 nucleotides: TGTGCCACCTCTCAAGGGTCTCTGGGGCAGTACTTC. As protein: CATSQGSLGQYF.

At least ten counts were recorded for this clonotype. The rearrangement joins TRBV6-1 to TRBJ1-5, with a tentative D call TRBD1 (5 bases). Trimming shortened V by 5 bases and J by 4 bases, and 9 bases separated the two germline ends. This CDR3 is built from 13 residues. The germline V gene has CDR1 MNHNS and CDR2 SASEGT. This CDR3 is CASSPRQNQPQHF. CDR3 coding DNA: TGTGCCAGCAGTCCCCGACAGAATCAGCCCCAGCATTTT.

This chain links TRBV4-1 with TRBJ2-7, with D unclear. V was pared by 1 base and J by 1 base, with 14 bases between. Germline V gives CDR1 MGHRA, CDR2 YSYEKL. The CDR3 spans 16 residues. This chain's CDR3 is CASSQGGSAFSYEQYF. The CDR3 nucleotides are TGCGCCAGCAGCCAAGGTGGGTCGGCGTTTTCCTACGAGCAGTACTTC.

The chain joins TRBV3-1 to TRBJ2-3; D is uncertain. This CDR3 is built from 12 residues. The V gene's germline CDR1 is LGHDT and CDR2 YNNKEL (reference sequence). Trimming left V 1 base short and J 5 bases short, with 4 bases between. As DNA, the CDR3 is TGTGCCAGCAGCCAAGTGGAAGATACGCAGTATTTT. It translates to CASSQVEDTQYF.

The chain links TRBV29-1 to TRBJ1-1; D ambiguous. The CDR3 covers 12 residues. CDR1 SQVTM and CDR2 ANQGSEA come from the germline V gene. Trimming stripped 0 bases from V and 10 bases from J, with 12 bases between. CDR3 amino acids: CSVEEGGFGAFF. CDR3 bases: TGCAGCGTTGAAGAGGGAGGTTTTGGAGCTTTCTTT. Full variable domain (rest looked up from reference TRBV29-1 and TRBJ1-1): SAVISQKPSRDICQRGTSLTIQCQVDSQVTMMFWYRQQPGQSLTLIATANQGSEATYESGFVIDKFPISRPNLTFSTLTVSNMSPEDSSIYLCSVEEGGFGAFFGQGTRLTVV.

V is TRBV9 and J is TRBJ2-2; D might be TRBD1 (6 bases). The CDR3 runs 15 residues. The germline gives CDR1 SGDLS, CDR2 YYNGEE. Trimming stripped 4 bases from V and 2 bases from J, with 12 bases between. The CDR3 DNA sequence: TGTGCCAGCAGCTCCGGGACACTTAACACCGGGGAGCTGTTTTTT. Residues: CASSSGTLNTGELFF.

A few counts support this clonotype. The rearrangement uses TRBV20-1 and TRBJ1-6, with D possibly matching TRBD1 (5 bases). V lost 3 bases to trimming and J lost 7 bases, with 13 bases between them. Germline V gives CDR1 DFQATT, CDR2 SNEGSKA (reference sequence). The CDR3 runs 14 residues. CDR3 residues: CSARSGTENSPLHF. In DNA, the CDR3 is TGCAGTGCTAGGTCCGGGACGGAGAATTCACCCCTCCACTTT.

This clonotype appeared a few times. The chain uses TRBV7-9 and TRBJ2-1, with TRBD2 identical over 9 bases. The CDR3 has 15 amino acids. V dropped 5 bases and J dropped 7; count of bases not matched to a gene: 9. Germline assignment: CDR1 SEHNR and CDR2 FQNEAQ (reference sequence). For the CDR3, the DNA is TGTGCCAGCAGCCCGGCGGGGGGGCCGGGGAATGAGCAGTTCTTC. It specifies CASSPAGGPGNEQFF.

This clonotype occurred many times. The chain couples TRBV5-1 to TRBJ2-3; tentatively, D is TRBD1 or TRBD2 (5 bases each). Germline loops: CDR1 SGHRS, CDR2 YFSETQ. The CDR3 covers 14 residues. V was cut by 3 bases and J by 2 bases, with 10 bases left in between. CDR3 sequence reads: CASSWDLPTDTQYF. CDR3 sequence (DNA): TGCGCCAGCAGCTGGGACCTCCCCACAGATACGCAGTATTTT.

This clonotype has ten or more counts. The V gene is TRBV12-3 or TRBV12-4, the J gene TRBJ1-2, with TRBD1 matching over 12 bases. V shed 7 bases and J 5 bases; nucleotides not matched to a gene: 11. The CDR3 loop spans 16 amino acids. The chain's CDR3 is CASTKLGTGGDYGYTF. For the CDR3, the DNA is TGTGCCAGCACTAAACTCGGGACAGGGGGCGATTATGGCTACACCTTC.